This T cell receptor (beta chain) was identified during a study of blood T cell repertoires in COVID-19. Study-wide background: The origin of the acute and convalescent COVID-19 samples was the United States, Italy and Spain. PBMCs, B-cell-depleted T cells, or T cells provided the cDNA or gDNA that made up the material.

Germline V gene lookup returns CDR1 SEHNR and CDR2 FQNEAQ (reference sequence). The ends were cut back, 5 bases at V and 4 bases at J, with 11 bases in the middle. The CDR3 runs 13 residues. Per the study methods: Nucleated cell counts were estimated from reference gene primer amplification. TCRdb keeps only in-frame clones here, not all; method: immunoSEQ multiplex PCR. That table is the source of V, J and clone size, and D and trimming were worked out from the DNA. The sample holds roughly 27,000 clones, nearly 90% seen once. J is TRBJ1-1 and V is TRBV7-9, with D unclear. The sample consisted of peripheral blood. The TCR originated in a woman aged 55-69 years with active COVID-19. This CDR3 reads CASSLEGFTEAFF. The CDR3 DNA reads as TGTGCCAGCAGCCTGGAGGGTTTCACTGAAGCTTTCTTT.